These 27 T cell receptor beta chains originate from one sample sequenced in a study of blood T cell repertoires in COVID-19. TCRdb's table, derived via immunoSEQ multiplex PCR, lists solely in-frame clones and lacks some. The repertoire holds 100,000 to 150,000 clones, with 80% to 85% as singletons. Input material: peripheral blood. Receptors were obtained from a woman aged 55-70 years with active or convalescent COVID-19.

The chain carries TRBV6-2 or TRBV6-3 and TRBJ1-1, with unresolved D. Trimming took off 6 bases at V and 5 bases at J, with 22 bases between the two ends. CDR3 length: 16 residues. Looked up from germline, CDR1 is MNHEY and CDR2 is SVGEGT. The CDR3 coding sequence is TGTGCCAGCAGCCTCTTTCGGGCCTCTCCGGGGACTGAAGCTTTCTTT. Translating gives CASSLFRASPGTEAFF.

This clone came up a few times. The J gene is TRBJ1-2, the V gene TRBV5-1, with D unclear. The length of the CDR3 is 13 residues. V lost 0 bases, J lost 2 bases, and 5 bases lay in between. From germline, CDR1 is SGHRS and CDR2 YFSETQ. CDR3 sequence reads: CASSLAENYGYTF. DNA for the CDR3: TGCGCCAGCAGCTTGGCTGAGAACTATGGCTACACCTTC.

The J gene is TRBJ2-3, the V gene TRBV18; weak D call: TRBD2 (6 bases). The CDR3 extends over 14 amino acids. Trimming pared 4 bases from V and 5 bases from J, leaving 13 bases between. The germline V gene has CDR1 KGHSH and CDR2 LQKENI. The CDR3 DNA sequence: TGTGCCAGCTCACGGGAGGACTTTCAAGATACGCAGTATTTT. Translating it yields CASSREDFQDTQYF.

This chain links TRBV6-5 with TRBJ1-1, with D maybe TRBD1 (5 bases). Trimming shortened V by 8 bases and J by 3 bases, and 19 bases separated the two germline ends. The CDR3 extends over 15 amino acids. Per germline, CDR1 MNHEY and CDR2 SVGAGI. CDR3 loop: CASWPLSTVDTEAFF. In DNA, the CDR3 is TGTGCCAGCTGGCCTTTATCGACAGTTGACACTGAAGCTTTCTTT.

This sequence joins TRBV7-3 and TRBJ1-2; tentatively, D is TRBD1 (6 bases). The CDR3 runs to 15 residues. V was trimmed by 6 bases and J by 6 bases, leaving 20 bases between them. Germline loops: CDR1 SGHTA, CDR2 FQGTGA. The CDR3, as DNA: TGTGCCAGCAGAAACCCGGACAGTCGGTCCAATGGCTACACCTTC. This translates into CASRNPDSRSNGYTF.

V gene TRBV2 combines with J gene TRBJ2-2; 9 bases map to TRBD2. The V and J ends lost 8 bases and 2 bases, in that order; junction bases with no gene match: 9. Germline V gene data show CDR1 as SNHLY and CDR2 as FYNNEI. The CDR3 has 16 residues. The CDR3 spells CASRRLAGSNTGELFF. CDR3 DNA: TGTGCCAGCCGTCGGCTAGCGGGATCTAACACCGGGGAGCTGTTTTTT. The variable domain in full, completed from reference TRBV2 and TRBJ2-2, reads EPEVTQTPSHQVTQMGQEVILRCVPISNHLYFYWYRQILGQKVEFLVSFYNNEISEKSEIFDDQFSVERPDGSNFTLKIRSTKLEDSAMYFCASRRLAGSNTGELFFGEGSRLTVL.

The chain employs TRBV19 and TRBJ1-1; 9 bases match TRBD1. Germline V gives CDR1 LNHDA, CDR2 SQIVND (reference sequence). The J segment lost 6 bases and the V segment lost 7 bases, leaving 9 bases of the junction unmatched. The CDR3 is made up of 14 amino acids. The CDR3 is CASIRLQGASEAFF. The CDR3 DNA reads TGTGCCAGTATCCGTTTACAGGGGGCTTCTGAAGCTTTCTTT.

CDR3 sequence: CAWSGTGGNTIYF. The CDR3 nucleotides are TGTGCCTGGAGTGGGACAGGAGGAAACACCATATATTTT. The chain links TRBV30 to TRBJ1-3, with 7 bases identical to TRBD1. CDR3 length: 13 amino acids. V lost 1 base, J lost 4 bases, and 1 base stayed unmatched. Germline CDR1 reads GTSNPN; CDR2 reads SVGIG (reference sequence).

This chain connects TRBV28 to TRBJ2-2; 12 positions agree with TRBD2. CDR3 length: 20 amino acids. CDR1 and CDR2 from the germline V gene are MDHEN and SYDVKM. The V gene end was trimmed by 5 bases and the J gene end by 5 bases; junction bases not matched to a gene: 18. CDR3 residues: CASSPTGGSGLAGFTGELFF. The CDR3 DNA is TGTGCCAGCAGTCCGACAGGGGGCTCGGGACTAGCGGGCTTTACCGGGGAGCTGTTTTTT.

J is TRBJ2-1 and V is TRBV11-2, with TRBD2 identical over 10 bases. The CDR3 covers 16 residues. Germline trimming cut 5 bases from V and 6 bases from J; bases unmatched to any gene: 10. The V gene's germline CDR1 is SGHAT and CDR2 FQNNGV. Here the CDR3 reads CASSPPLAGHSNEQFF. The CDR3 bases are TGTGCCAGCAGCCCCCCACTAGCGGGGCATTCCAATGAGCAGTTCTTC.

V gene TRBV2 combines with J gene TRBJ2-3; tentatively, D is TRBD1 (5 bases). Germline assignment: CDR1 SNHLY and CDR2 FYNNEI. Trimming removed 7 bases from V and 0 bases from J, with 8 bases in between. CDR3 size: 13 residues. The CDR3 spells CASTQESTDTQYF. CDR3 nucleotides: TGTGCCAGCACACAGGAGAGCACAGATACGCAGTATTTT.

As concerns this clone: This specimen includes other DNA sequences encoding the same CDR3. The V and J genes are TRBV7-2 and TRBJ2-1; D possibly corresponds to TRBD1 (6 bases). The CDR3 has 13 amino acids. CDR1 is SGHTA, CDR2 FQGNSA, per germline. V lost 3 bases and J 7 bases, leaving 10 bases between the germline ends. This CDR3 reads CASSFLQGNEQFF. The CDR3 bases are TGTGCCAGCAGCTTTCTACAGGGTAATGAGCAGTTCTTC. The full variable domain, in which reference TRBV7-2 and TRBJ2-1 provide the parts outside the CDR3, is GAGVSQSPSNKVTEKGKDVELRCDPISGHTALYWYRQSLGQGLEFLIYFQGNSAPDKSGLPSDRFSAERTGGSVSTLTIQRTQQEDSAVYLCASSFLQGNEQFFGPGTRLTVL.

The CDR3 DNA follows: TGTGCCAGTAGTATCCAGGGGTTTACGTCTAACACCGGGGAGCTGTTTTTT. Translated, it gives CASSIQGFTSNTGELFF. J is TRBJ2-2 and V is TRBV19, with a possible D match to TRBD1 (6 bases). The CDR3 runs to 17 residues. Germline V gene sequence: CDR1 LNHDA, CDR2 SQIVND (reference sequence). Trimming left V 3 bases short and J 2 bases short, with 16 bases between.

The chain uses TRBV28 and TRBJ1-3, with 9 bases matching TRBD1. This CDR3 comprises 15 residues. The trim removed 5 bases at V and 4 bases at J, leaving 6 bases unmatched. Germline CDR1 reads MDHEN; CDR2 reads SYDVKM. The CDR3 DNA reads as TGTGCCAGCAGTCCCCTGGGGACAGGGGGAAACACCATATATTTT. Its protein is CASSPLGTGGNTIYF.

The chain recombines TRBV7-2 with TRBJ1-2; TRBD1 agrees at 7 bases. Germline V gene sequence: CDR1 SGHTA, CDR2 FQGNSA. V shed 5 bases and J 5 bases; nucleotides not matched to a gene: 14. The CDR3 spans 16 residues. The CDR3: CASSPIIGGVSYGYTF. CDR3 DNA sequence: TGTGCCAGCAGCCCTATTATAGGGGGCGTCAGTTATGGCTACACCTTC.

This clone is a singleton in its sample. This chain links TRBV28 with TRBJ2-1, with TRBD1 identical over 7 bases. This CDR3 spans 14 amino acids. Per germline, CDR1 MDHEN and CDR2 SYDVKM. V trimming: 6 bases; J trimming: 1 base; junction bases outside the gene matches: 3. CDR3 nucleotide sequence: TGTGCCAGCAGCTCGGGACAGTCCTACAATGAGCAGTTCTTC. It is translated as CASSSGQSYNEQFF.

The CDR3 DNA reads TGTGCCTGGAGTACTAGCGGGAGTGGGAACACCGGGGAGCTGTTTTTT. This codes for CAWSTSGSGNTGELFF. This rearrangement joins TRBV30 to TRBJ2-2; 11 bases are shared with TRBD2. CDR1 and CDR2 (germline): GTSNPN, SVGIG (reference sequence). J was trimmed by 1 base and V by 2 bases; bases with no gene match: 3. The CDR3 totals 16 residues.

The chain carries TRBV9 and TRBJ2-7; TRBD2 matches at 8 bases. Looked up from germline, CDR1 is SGDLS and CDR2 is YYNGEE. Trimming removed 4 bases from V and 5 bases from J; junction bases left unmatched: 14. The CDR3 runs to 16 residues. CDR3 coding DNA: TGTGCCAGCAGCTACCTCCCGGGAGGGGGGTCGGACGAGCAGTACTTC. Protein sequence: CASSYLPGGGSDEQYF.

The chain links TRBV4-1 to TRBJ2-2; 11 positions agree with TRBD2. CDR1 and CDR2 (germline): MGHRA, YSYEKL. This CDR3 region has 16 residues. Germline trimming cut 4 bases from V and 6 bases from J; bases unmatched to any gene: 7. CDR3 DNA sequence: TGCGCCAGCAGCCGCTCGGGGACTAGCGGCCCCGGGGAGCTGTTTTTT. The encoded protein is CASSRSGTSGPGELFF.

V usage is TRBV30 and J usage is TRBJ2-1, with 8 bases that match TRBD2. V dropped 0 bases and J dropped 3; count of bases not matched to a gene: 4. CDR1 is GTSNPN and CDR2 is SVGIG in the germline V gene (reference sequence). The CDR3 loop spans 15 amino acids. The CDR3 reads CAWSVQAGVYNEQFF. DNA of the CDR3: TGTGCCTGGAGTGTACAAGCGGGAGTCTACAATGAGCAGTTCTTC. The full variable domain, in which reference TRBV30 and TRBJ2-1 provide the parts outside the CDR3, is SQTIHQWPATLVQPVGSPLSLECTVEGTSNPNLYWYRQAAGRGLQLLFYSVGIGQISSEVPQNLSASRPQDRQFILSSKKLLLSDSGFYLCAWSVQAGVYNEQFFGPGTRLTVL.

The genes are TRBV3-1 (or the pseudogene TRBV3-2) and TRBJ1-2, with TRBD1 as a possible D gene (6 bases). The CDR3 runs to 13 residues. V lost 7 bases and J lost 0, with 9 bases in between. Per germline, CDR1 LGHDT and CDR2 YNNKEL (reference sequence). For the CDR3, the DNA is TGTGCCAGCACGACAGGAGCTAACTATGGCTACACCTTC. Residues: CASTTGANYGYTF.

The chain has TRBV7-9 and TRBJ2-3, with 7 bases fitting TRBD1. In germline, CDR1 is SEHNR, CDR2 FQNEAQ (reference sequence). This CDR3 contains 14 residues. The V gene end was trimmed by 2 bases and the J gene end by 5 bases; junction bases not matched to a gene: 4. CDR3 amino acids: CASSLRQGVDTQYF. In nucleotides, the CDR3 is TGTGCCAGCAGCTTACGGCAGGGGGTAGATACGCAGTATTTT.

In nucleotides, the CDR3 is TGTGCCAGCAGACGCACTAGCGCCGGGGAGCTGTTTTTT. Protein product: CASRRTSAGELFF. The V gene is TRBV2, the J gene TRBJ2-2; 7 positions match TRBD2. J was trimmed by 6 bases and V by 6 bases; bases with no gene match: 4. Germline V CDR1 and CDR2: SNHLY, FYNNEI. CDR3 size: 13 residues. The full variable domain, completed using reference TRBV2 and TRBJ2-2, is EPEVTQTPSHQVTQMGQEVILRCVPISNHLYFYWYRQILGQKVEFLVSFYNNEISEKSEIFDDQFSVERPDGSNFTLKIRSTKLEDSAMYFCASRRTSAGELFFGEGSRLTVL.

V gene TRBV5-1 combines with J gene TRBJ1-2, with TRBD1 as a possible D gene (6 bases). This CDR3 has 13 residues. Germline V gene lookup returns CDR1 SGHRS and CDR2 YFSETQ. Trimming shortened V by 4 bases and J by 6 bases, and 13 bases separated the two germline ends. The CDR3 sequence: CASSVTGPNGYTF. The CDR3 bases are TGCGCCAGCAGCGTGACAGGACCCAATGGCTACACCTTC.

As DNA, the CDR3 is TGTGCCAGCAGCCTAGACTACATCCAAGAGACCCAGTACTTC. This translates into CASSLDYIQETQYF. V and J are TRBV7-9 and TRBJ2-5; TRBD2 might be the D (5 bases). The CDR3 extends over 14 amino acids. Germline V gives CDR1 SEHNR, CDR2 FQNEAQ (reference sequence). Trimming stripped 5 bases from V and 1 base from J, with 11 bases between.

The CDR3 loop is CASSFGTGIMNTEAFF. CDR3 in DNA: TGTGCCAGCAGTTTTGGGACAGGGATTATGAACACTGAAGCTTTCTTT. This chain connects TRBV28 to TRBJ1-1; 9 nucleotides align to TRBD1. The germline gives CDR1 MDHEN, CDR2 SYDVKM. This CDR3 is 16 amino acids long. The V segment lost 3 bases and the J segment 0 bases; nucleotides outside the gene matches: 5.

V gene TRBV11-3 combines with J gene TRBJ2-3; 9 nucleotides line up with TRBD2. V shed 1 base and J 5 bases; nucleotides not matched to a gene: 4. The CDR3 length is 15 residues. The germline V gene has CDR1 SGHNT and CDR2 YENEEA. CDR3 sequence (DNA): TGTGCCAGCAGCTTAGGGGTAGCGGGGGAAGATACGCAGTATTTT. It specifies CASSLGVAGEDTQYF.